The 26 T cell receptor beta chains reported below all come from one sample, sequenced in a study of beta chain features in type 1 diabetes. Expressed TCRB transcripts were sequenced after all isolated RNA was converted to cDNA. Some clones are missing from TCRdb's copy, which holds only in-frame ones; the method was immunoSEQ multiplex PCR. This table holds approximately 170,000 clones, approximately 9% found once. Specimen: central memory CD4+ T cells from blood. The receptors here all came from a woman aged 18 to 35 in good health.

The CDR3 coding sequence is TGTGCCAGCAGCTCGCCGGGACAGGGAATGGCGCAGTATTTT. Encoded protein: CASSSPGQGMAQYF. V is TRBV7-3 and J is TRBJ2-3; the match to TRBD1 covers 9 bases. Germline V CDR1 and CDR2: SGHTA, FQGTGA. The CDR3 has 14 amino acids. V was clipped by 4 bases and J by 10 bases; unmatched bases: 9.

This clone was recorded a few times. The chain couples TRBV30 to TRBJ1-1; 8 bases are shared with TRBD1. J lost 3 bases, V lost 3 bases, and 6 bases had no gene match. Looked up from germline, CDR1 is GTSNPN and CDR2 is SVGIG (reference sequence). The CDR3 covers 14 residues. CDR3 protein: CAWRGKQGDTEAFF. CDR3 DNA sequence: TGTGCCTGGAGGGGGAAACAGGGGGACACTGAAGCTTTCTTT.

The rearrangement links TRBV7-2 to TRBJ1-1; TRBD1 matches at 8 bases. Germline V CDR1 and CDR2: SGHTA, FQGNSA. Losses at the gene ends were 4 bases for V and 1 base for J; bases not matched to a gene: 5. The CDR3 is 15 amino acids. The CDR3 reads CASSSGQVGNTEAFF. In DNA form, the CDR3 reads TGTGCCAGCAGCTCGGGACAGGTCGGGAACACTGAAGCTTTCTTT. Combining the CDR3 with reference TRBV7-2 and TRBJ1-1 gives the whole variable domain GAGVSQSPSNKVTEKGKDVELRCDPISGHTALYWYRQSLGQGLEFLIYFQGNSAPDKSGLPSDRFSAERTGGSVSTLTIQRTQQEDSAVYLCASSSGQVGNTEAFFGQGTRLTVV.

This clone was seen ten or more times. The rearrangement links TRBV2 to TRBJ1-1; D gene uncertain. Germline CDR1 SNHLY, CDR2 FYNNEI. V gave up 0 bases and J gave up 0 bases, with 2 bases separating them. The CDR3 is 13 residues long. The CDR3 spells CASSEAMNTEAFF. As DNA, the CDR3 is TGTGCCAGCAGTGAAGCCATGAACACTGAAGCTTTCTTT. Looking up the rest from reference TRBV2 and TRBJ1-1 gives the full variable domain: EPEVTQTPSHQVTQMGQEVILRCVPISNHLYFYWYRQILGQKVEFLVSFYNNEISEKSEIFDDQFSVERPDGSNFTLKIRSTKLEDSAMYFCASSEAMNTEAFFGQGTRLTVV.

The V gene is TRBV7-9, the J gene TRBJ2-7; 13 bases are shared with TRBD2. Germline lookup yields CDR1 SEHNR and CDR2 FQNEAQ (reference sequence). This CDR3 spans 14 amino acids. V shed 4 bases, J shed 8 bases, and the junction held 5 bases outside the gene matches. Written as DNA, the CDR3 is TGTGCCAGCAGCTCGGGACTAGCGGGGTTAAAGCAGTACTTC. It yields the protein CASSSGLAGLKQYF. Looking up the rest from reference TRBV7-9 and TRBJ2-7 gives the full variable domain: DTGVSQNPRHKITKRGQNVTFRCDPISEHNRLYWYRQTLGQGPEFLTYFQNEAQLEKSRLLSDRFSAERPKGSFSTLEIQRTEQGDSAMYLCASSSGLAGLKQYFGPGTRLTVT.

This clone has just a few counts. The V gene is TRBV6-6, the J gene TRBJ2-7; D is possibly TRBD2 (5 bases). The germline V and J ends were trimmed by 4 bases and 0 bases, with 10 bases remaining between them. Germline V gene data show CDR1 as MNHNY and CDR2 as SVGAGI (reference sequence). CDR3 length: 14 residues. CDR3 bases: TGTGCCAGCAGTTGGACTGCTAGCTCCTACGAGCAGTACTTC. Protein: CASSWTASSYEQYF.

This clone was seen a few times. V is TRBV7-2 and J is TRBJ2-5; the match to TRBD2 covers 15 bases. V was clipped by 5 bases and J by 1 base; unmatched bases: 2. Germline-derived CDR1 and CDR2 are SGHTA and FQGNSA. The CDR3 is 16 amino acids. The CDR3: CASSQGLAGGQETQYF. The CDR3 DNA follows: TGTGCCAGCAGCCAGGGACTAGCGGGGGGCCAAGAGACCCAGTACTTC. The full variable domain, its missing parts supplied by reference TRBV7-2 and TRBJ2-5, is GAGVSQSPSNKVTEKGKDVELRCDPISGHTALYWYRQSLGQGLEFLIYFQGNSAPDKSGLPSDRFSAERTGGSVSTLTIQRTQQEDSAVYLCASSQGLAGGQETQYFGPGTRLLVL.

V gene TRBV7-2 combines with J gene TRBJ2-7, with TRBD1 matching 7 bases. Germline V gene data show CDR1 as SGHTA and CDR2 as FQGNSA. This CDR3 comprises 13 residues. The V and J ends lost 5 bases and 5 bases, in that order; junction bases with no gene match: 6. This chain's CDR3 is CASSIRDRDEQYF. The CDR3 DNA sequence: TGTGCCAGCAGCATCCGGGACAGAGACGAGCAGTACTTC.

This clone was picked up a small number of times. The J gene is TRBJ2-1, the V gene TRBV27; 7 bases align to TRBD2. Looked up from germline, CDR1 is MNHEY and CDR2 is SMNVEV (reference sequence). This CDR3 is 13 amino acids long. Trimming took 11 bases from V and 7 from J; bases not matched to a gene: 11. The CDR3 is CAPKACGRNEQFF. Written as DNA, the CDR3 is TGTGCCCCAAAGGCTTGCGGGAGAAATGAGCAGTTCTTC.

This clone came up a few times. CDR3 in DNA: TGTGCCAGCAGCTTAGCAGGGGGATACACTGAAGCTTTCTTT. It codes for CASSLAGGYTEAFF. This chain links TRBV7-9 with TRBJ1-1, with D perhaps TRBD1 (6 bases). The CDR3 length is 14 residues. Trimming cost V 0 bases and J 3 bases, with 8 bases left between them. Germline V gene lookup returns CDR1 SEHNR and CDR2 FQNEAQ (reference sequence).

CDR3 residues: CASAAGAPDTQYF. DNA for the CDR3: TGTGCTAGCGCAGCGGGAGCGCCAGATACGCAGTATTTT. The rearrangement joins TRBV7-7 to TRBJ2-3; 8 bases match TRBD2. Germline V lookup: CDR1 SSHAT, CDR2 FNYEAQ (reference sequence). The CDR3 length is 13 residues.

This rearrangement joins TRBV11-1 to TRBJ2-3; 9 bases are shared with TRBD2. V was pared by 5 bases and J by 5 bases, with 11 bases of the junction left unmatched. This CDR3 region has 16 residues. Germline lookup yields CDR1 SGHAT and CDR2 FQDESV (reference sequence). CDR3 sequence reads: CASSRGLAYLGDTQYF. The CDR3 DNA sequence: TGTGCCAGCAGCCGCGGACTAGCGTACCTTGGAGATACGCAGTATTTT.

DNA of the CDR3: TGTGCCAGCTGTCGGGACAGCACTGAAGCTTTCTTT. Amino acids: CASCRDSTEAFF. The chain carries TRBV6-1 and TRBJ1-1; TRBD1 aligns across 7 bases. The CDR3 is 12 residues long. Germline V CDR1 and CDR2: MNHNS, SASEGT. Trimming took 8 bases from V and 4 from J; bases not matched to a gene: 4.

This clone was picked up a small number of times. The chain couples TRBV5-4 to TRBJ2-2; 10 bases align to TRBD2. The germline V gene encodes CDR1 SGHNT and CDR2 YYREEE (reference sequence). This CDR3 spans 18 amino acids. V lost 3 bases, J lost 4 bases, and 12 bases stayed unmatched. CDR3 sequence: CASSSKGVLAGVTGELFF. As DNA, the CDR3 is TGTGCCAGCAGCTCGAAGGGTGTCCTAGCGGGAGTCACCGGGGAGCTGTTTTTT.

This clone was found many times. This sequence joins TRBV7-2 and TRBJ2-3; the D is unclear. Germline V gene data show CDR1 as SGHTA and CDR2 as FQGNSA. Trimming pared 2 bases from V and 4 bases from J, leaving 7 bases between. The CDR3 length is 13 residues. The CDR3, as DNA: TGTGCCAGCAGCTTAAATGCAGCAGATACGCAGTATTTT. Its protein is CASSLNAADTQYF.

This clone has just a few counts. This sequence joins TRBV19 and TRBJ1-5; TRBD1 matches 8 bases. Germline lookup yields CDR1 LNHDA and CDR2 SQIVND (reference sequence). This CDR3 comprises 15 residues. V lost 6 bases to trimming and J lost 7 bases; unmatched junction nucleotides: 11. CDR3 coding DNA: TGTGCCAGTAGGATGGACAGGGAAGGAAGACAGCCCCAGCATTTT. Its translation is CASRMDREGRQPQHF. Full variable domain (missing parts from reference TRBV19 and TRBJ1-5): DGGITQSPKYLFRKEGQNVTLSCEQNLNHDAMYWYRQDPGQGLRLIYYSQIVNDFQKGDIAEGYSVSREKKESFPLTVTSAQKNPTAFYLCASRMDREGRQPQHFGDGTRLSIL.

In its sample, this clone was seen a few times. The chain joins TRBV30 to TRBJ2-4; TRBD2 agrees at 11 bases. The CDR3 sequence is 14 residues long. Germline CDR1 and CDR2: GTSNPN and SVGIG (reference sequence). The CDR3 loop reads CAGETSGVQNIQYF. The DNA of the CDR3 is TGTGCTGGAGAGACTAGCGGGGTACAAAACATTCAGTACTTC.

The gene calls are TRBV6-5 and TRBJ2-2; 7 bases fit TRBD2. The V segment lost 7 bases and the J segment 6 bases; nucleotides outside the gene matches: 11. Germline V gene lookup returns CDR1 MNHEY and CDR2 SVGAGI. CDR3 length: 15 amino acids. CDR3 protein: CASTRGGGASGELFF. The CDR3, as DNA: TGTGCCAGCACGAGGGGCGGGGGAGCCTCCGGGGAGCTGTTTTTT.

This clone has only a few counts. This rearrangement joins TRBV19 to TRBJ2-4, with 10 bases identical to TRBD2. The CDR3 runs to 16 residues. The J segment lost 1 base and the V segment lost 3 bases, leaving 3 bases of the junction unmatched. Per germline, CDR1 LNHDA and CDR2 SQIVND (reference sequence). The CDR3, as DNA: TGTGCCAGTAGTATCAGCGGGAGGGCCGCCAAAAACATTCAGTACTTC. This translates into CASSISGRAAKNIQYF. The whole variable domain, filled in from reference TRBV19 and TRBJ2-4, reads DGGITQSPKYLFRKEGQNVTLSCEQNLNHDAMYWYRQDPGQGLRLIYYSQIVNDFQKGDIAEGYSVSREKKESFPLTVTSAQKNPTAFYLCASSISGRAAKNIQYFGAGTRLSVL.

The table lists this clone with a few counts. CDR3: CASSRTGGGTEAFF. The CDR3 DNA reads TGTGCCAGCAGTCGGACAGGGGGTGGCACTGAAGCTTTCTTT. The rearrangement uses TRBV6-1 and TRBJ1-1, with 10 nucleotides matching TRBD1. CDR3 length equals 14 residues. CDR1 is MNHNS, CDR2 SASEGT, per germline. V gave up 5 bases and J gave up 4 bases; unmatched junction bases: 4.

The chain is built from TRBV30 and TRBJ2-2; D not certain. From germline, CDR1 is GTSNPN and CDR2 SVGIG (reference sequence). This CDR3 contains 15 residues. V lost 4 bases to trimming and J lost 0 bases, with 12 bases between them. CDR3 in amino acids: CAWTLKRPNTGELFF. In nucleotides, the CDR3 is TGTGCCTGGACCCTTAAGCGCCCGAACACCGGGGAGCTGTTTTTT.

This chain uses TRBV18 with TRBJ1-2; the D is unclear. CDR1 and CDR2 from the germline V gene are KGHSH and LQKENI. V was trimmed by 2 bases and J by 0 bases, leaving 10 bases between them. The CDR3 consists of 15 residues. The CDR3 is CASSPKQDTNYGYTF. In nucleotides, the CDR3 is TGTGCCAGCTCACCAAAGCAAGATACTAACTATGGCTACACCTTC.

Relative to its sample, this clone is medium-sized (0.01 to 0.1%). The chain is built from TRBV29-1 and TRBJ2-7; no clear D gene. Germline assignment: CDR1 SQVTM and CDR2 ANQGSEA. This CDR3 comprises 14 residues. V lost 6 bases, J lost 0 bases, and 15 bases lay in between. CDR3 nucleotides: TGCAGCGTCGGTAGCAATTACGACTCCTACGAGCAGTACTTC. This translates into CSVGSNYDSYEQYF.

The V call is TRBV14, the J call TRBJ2-1, with D hard to call. This CDR3 comprises 15 residues. Germline lookup yields CDR1 SGHDN and CDR2 FVKESK. V dropped 7 bases and J dropped 0 bases, with 13 bases sitting between them. CDR3 nucleotides: TGTGCCAGCACCCCTTTCGGTGGCTCCTACAATGAGCAGTTCTTC. Translating it yields CASTPFGGSYNEQFF. The complete variable domain, with remaining parts taken from reference TRBV14 and TRBJ2-1, reads EAGVTQFPSHSVIEKGQTVTLRCDPISGHDNLYWYRRVMGKEIKFLLHFVKESKQDESGMPNNRFLAERTGGTYSTLKVQPAELEDSGVYFCASTPFGGSYNEQFFGPGTRLTVL.

The CDR3 bases are TGTTTAGAGCGGGAGGGCCTTCCCCATGAGCAGTTCTTC. Translating it yields CLEREGLPHEQFF. The chain is built from TRBV27 and TRBJ2-1, with TRBD2 matching 10 bases. The CDR3 loop spans 13 amino acids. Germline CDR1 is MNHEY and CDR2 is SMNVEV (reference sequence).

V is TRBV18 and J is TRBJ1-1; tentative D call: TRBD1 (5 bases). V was clipped by 5 bases and J by 2 bases, with 9 bases between them. Germline values: CDR1 KGHSH, CDR2 LQKENI. This CDR3 contains 13 residues. DNA for the CDR3: TGTGCCAGCTCATTAGACAGCAACACTGAAGCTTTCTTT. It translates to CASSLDSNTEAFF.